This T cell receptor beta chain emerged from a study of shared clonotypes between healthy human individuals. CDR1 is LNHDA and CDR2 is SQIVND in the germline V gene (reference sequence). J was trimmed by 0 bases and V by 4 bases; bases with no gene match: 9. This CDR3 region has 17 residues. TCRdb keeps only in-frame clones here, not all; method: immunoSEQ multiplex PCR. This table holds about 680,000 clones, around 73% found once. This sequence originates from a woman younger than 45 in good health. Sequencing was carried out using memory CD4+ T cells sorted from blood. Regarding subset: CD45RA-negative fraction. This chain joins TRBV19 and TRBJ1-5; TRBD1 aligns across 7 bases. The CDR3 DNA is TGTGCCAGTAGTAACGAACCCGGGACAGATAGCAATCAGCCCCAGCATTTT. This sequence encodes CASSNEPGTDSNQPQHF.